This is a list of T cell receptor beta chains from one sample in a study of T cells in Graves' hyperthyroidism and ophthalmopathy. MiXCR, run by TCRdb on the multiplex PCR reads, gives a single entry per CDR3 protein. The sample records roughly 520,000 distinct CDR3 sequences, around 22% being singletons. Sample: blood. These receptors all come from a woman in her twenties or thirties with Graves' ophthalmopathy. CDR3s leave out the opening cysteine and the closing phenylalanine or tryptophan. Each record gives: V gene, J gene, D gene, CDR3 protein. A D gene is named only where the DNA matches it firmly.

>TRBV6-1|TRBJ1-1|TRBD1
ASSEGTGKRVTF
>TRBV20-1|TRBJ2-7|TRBD2
SARGLAGVSYEQY
>TRBV12-3/TRBV12-4|TRBJ1-5|NA
ASKLSGEDNQPQH
>TRBV7-8|TRBJ2-5|NA
ASSLYRDSIETQY
>TRBV29-1|TRBJ1-1|NA
SFDSRNTEAF
>TRBV18|TRBJ2-2|TRBD1
ASSLGQGTTGELF
>TRBV12-3/TRBV12-4|TRBJ2-7|NA
ASSETGPSYEQY
>TRBV6-1|TRBJ1-2|NA
ASSEISQTNYGYT
>TRBV6-5|TRBJ2-7|TRBD2
ASSPRGGTAYEQY
>TRBV4-1|TRBJ2-7|NA
ASSQGMRSGQQY
>TRBV7-9|TRBJ1-2|TRBD1
ASSVGQGINGYT
>TRBV27|TRBJ1-2|TRBD1
ASSSQDRVYGYT
>TRBV15|TRBJ2-5|TRBD1
ATSGRTGVMETQY
>TRBV6-2/TRBV6-3|TRBJ2-2|NA
ASSYSIWGLSAPGELF
>TRBV6-4|TRBJ1-6|NA
ASRGHNSPLH
>TRBV15|TRBJ2-6|NA
ATSRDDSSGANVLT
>TRBV12-3/TRBV12-4|TRBJ2-2|NA
ASSFSGGRTTYSGELF
>TRBV9|TRBJ1-1|NA
ASSVIAGEGTEAF
>TRBV5-1|TRBJ1-2|TRBD1
ASSKLPGQGGDGYT
>TRBV6-2/TRBV6-3|TRBJ1-2|TRBD1
ASTRRGIYGYT
>TRBV15|TRBJ2-7|NA
ATSRGRGSSYEQY
>TRBV6-5|TRBJ1-2|TRBD1
ASTDSPGGGYT
>TRBV5-6|TRBJ1-1|NA
ASSNGFGFATEAF
>TRBV7-8|TRBJ2-7|NA
ASSPDTAYEQY
>TRBV6-2/TRBV6-3|TRBJ2-7|NA
ASSYSWGAYEQY
>TRBV6-2/TRBV6-3|TRBJ2-5|TRBD2
ASIGWGTSGPPREY
>TRBV7-9|TRBJ1-2|NA
ASSLAGGQHYGYT
>TRBV7-3|TRBJ2-3|TRBD2
ASSLMFASGGAGTDTQY
>TRBV12-3/TRBV12-4|TRBJ2-5|TRBD2
ASSQGLAETQY
>TRBV6-2/TRBV6-3|TRBJ1-1|NA
ASSGLEADTEAF
>TRBV4-3|TRBJ2-7|NA
ASSQYRNYEQY
>TRBV28|TRBJ2-5|NA
ASSFASSQTQY
>TRBV15|TRBJ1-1|NA
ATSRGQEKMNTEAF
>TRBV7-6|TRBJ1-1|TRBD1
ASSLERLDRYRVTEAF
>TRBV4-1|TRBJ1-2|NA
ASSQVTVSLDNNYGYT
>TRBV4-1|TRBJ1-1|NA
ASSQGARGMNTEAF
>TRBV11-1|TRBJ2-7|TRBD2
ASSGGGLAGTYEQY
>TRBV3-1|TRBJ1-1|NA
ASSQALRDTEAF
>TRBV5-1|TRBJ2-7|NA
ASSAYWKSVFSYEQY
>TRBV20-1|TRBJ2-5|NA
SARGGETQY
>TRBV12-3/TRBV12-4|TRBJ2-5|TRBD2
ASSLGIAGEGETQY
>TRBV6-2/TRBV6-3|TRBJ1-2|NA
ASSYLQANYGYT
>TRBV12-3/TRBV12-4|TRBJ1-1|NA
ASTESWATEAF
>TRBV28|TRBJ1-5|NA
ASTRVYGQPQH
>TRBV5-1|TRBJ2-7|NA
ASSRDATYEQY
>TRBV4-1|TRBJ2-7|NA
ASSQGGREQY
>TRBV6-5|TRBJ1-2|NA
ASSSLTGGNYGYT
>TRBV12-3/TRBV12-4|TRBJ1-3|NA
ASTKGDRSSGNTIY
>TRBV27|TRBJ1-6|TRBD1
ASSLSRTGVRGSPLH
>TRBV11-2|TRBJ2-3|TRBD2
ASSRDSGGVRLTQY
>TRBV28|TRBJ1-2|NA
ASSSLPGIYGYT
>TRBV7-3|TRBJ2-7|NA
ASSQGPIYEQY
>TRBV19|TRBJ2-2|TRBD1
ASFPGGTNTGELF
>TRBV10-2|TRBJ1-1|NA
ASSGRGRTEAF
>TRBV6-1|TRBJ2-7|TRBD1
ASSLDRIVYEQY